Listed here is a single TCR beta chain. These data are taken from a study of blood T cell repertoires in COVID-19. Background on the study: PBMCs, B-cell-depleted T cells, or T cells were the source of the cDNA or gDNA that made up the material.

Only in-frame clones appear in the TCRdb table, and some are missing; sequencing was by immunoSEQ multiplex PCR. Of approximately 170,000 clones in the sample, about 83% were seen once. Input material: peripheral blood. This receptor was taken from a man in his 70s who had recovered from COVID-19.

This chain's CDR3 is CASSLRDRGPTEAFF. The CDR3 DNA reads TGTGCCAGCTCCCTCCGGGACAGGGGCCCCACTGAAGCTTTCTTT. V and J are TRBV2 and TRBJ1-1; 10 nucleotides line up with TRBD1. CDR1 and CDR2 from the germline V gene are SNHLY and FYNNEI. The junction had 10 bases not matched to a gene; V was cut back by 8 bases and J by 4 bases. This CDR3 contains 15 residues. The whole variable domain, remainder taken from reference TRBV2 and TRBJ1-1, is EPEVTQTPSHQVTQMGQEVILRCVPISNHLYFYWYRQILGQKVEFLVSFYNNEISEKSEIFDDQFSVERPDGSNFTLKIRSTKLEDSAMYFCASSLRDRGPTEAFFGQGTRLTVV.